This T cell receptor beta chain was captured by sequencing in a study of blood T cells in healthy people across ages. Overall study results and limits: Researchers report that TCR beta diversity correlated strongly with naive T cell percentage.

A J-beta primer mix and a sample-barcoded 5' primer were used in a second PCR of roughly 6 to 11 cycles. The study obtained at least 2.5 million CDR3-containing paired-end reads from every sample. A single record per CDR3 protein comes from TCRdb applying MiXCR to the 5' RACE reads. The sample contains over 1,500,000 distinct CDR3 sequences, about two fifths of which appear only once. Unmatched junction bases numbered 6, after V lost 5 bases and J lost 6 bases. CDR1 DFQATT and CDR2 SNEGSKA come from the germline V gene (reference sequence). This CDR3 comprises 13 residues. Concerning this clonotype itself: Antigen: not known.

Sequenced sample: blood. The clonotype originates from a human donor in good health. This rearrangement joins TRBV20-1 to TRBJ2-7, with 11 bases lining up with TRBD2. The CDR3 is CSAYSGGGREQYF. In DNA form, the CDR3 reads TGCAGTGCTTATAGCGGGGGGGGCCGCGAGCAGTACTTC.